Below, 4 T cell receptor beta chains from the same sample are listed, as sequenced in a study of T cell responses to AZD1222 COVID-19 vaccine. Measured with immunoSEQ multiplex PCR; TCRdb has only the in-frame clones, and not every one. The sample lists 100,000 or so clones; nearly 90% were seen once. This sample comprised peripheral blood, obtained on day 0 of AZD1222 vaccination. These receptors were collected from an adult in good health.

Only one count was recorded for this clone. This chain uses TRBV4-1 with TRBJ2-3; 10 bases align to TRBD2. V shed 0 bases and J 6 bases; nucleotides not matched to a gene: 9. The CDR3 is 17 amino acids. CDR1 is MGHRA and CDR2 is YSYEKL in the germline V gene. This CDR3 is CASSQDRSGGAWDTQYF. The CDR3 bases are TGCGCCAGCAGCCAAGATAGAAGCGGGGGGGCATGGGATACGCAGTATTTT.

The genes are TRBV5-6 and TRBJ2-7, with TRBD2 matching over 7 bases. CDR3 length: 13 residues. Looked up from germline, CDR1 is SGHDT and CDR2 is YYEEEE. After removal of 2 bases from V and 3 bases from J, the junction contained 2 bases not matched to a gene. CDR3 bases: TGTGCCAGCAGCTTCGGGACTAACTACGAGCAGTACTTC. Amino acids: CASSFGTNYEQYF.

The gene calls are TRBV5-6 and TRBJ2-3; 12 bases are shared with TRBD2. Trimming took 1 base from V and 4 from J; bases not matched to a gene: 13. The CDR3 consists of 19 residues. Looked up from germline, CDR1 is SGHDT and CDR2 is YYEEEE. CDR3 nucleotides: TGTGCCAGCAGCTTGTATGGGGTTTCTAGCGGGGGGGCCGCAGATACGCAGTATTTT. Translating gives CASSLYGVSSGGAADTQYF.

The J gene is TRBJ1-4, the V gene TRBV19; D call uncertain. Looked up from germline, CDR1 is LNHDA and CDR2 is SQIVND (reference sequence). The CDR3 totals 16 residues. Trimming pared 3 bases from V and 3 bases from J, leaving 14 bases between. DNA for the CDR3: TGTGCCAGTAGTATCGTGACCGGAGGACCTAATGAAAAACTGTTTTTT. Amino acid sequence: CASSIVTGGPNEKLFF.